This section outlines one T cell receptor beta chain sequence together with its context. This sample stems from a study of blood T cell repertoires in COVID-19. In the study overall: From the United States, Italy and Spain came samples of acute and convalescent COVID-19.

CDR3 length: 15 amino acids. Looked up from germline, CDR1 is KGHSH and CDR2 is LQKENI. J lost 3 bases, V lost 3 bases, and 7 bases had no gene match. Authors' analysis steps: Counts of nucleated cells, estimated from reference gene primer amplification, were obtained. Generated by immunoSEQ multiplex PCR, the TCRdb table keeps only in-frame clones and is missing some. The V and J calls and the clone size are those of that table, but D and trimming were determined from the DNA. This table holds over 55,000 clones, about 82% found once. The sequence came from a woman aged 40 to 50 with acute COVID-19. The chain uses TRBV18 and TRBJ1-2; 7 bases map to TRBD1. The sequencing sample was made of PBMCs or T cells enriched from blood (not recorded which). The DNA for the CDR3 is TGTGCCAGCTCACCCGAGACAGGGTGGGACTATGGCTACACCTTC. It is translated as CASSPETGWDYGYTF. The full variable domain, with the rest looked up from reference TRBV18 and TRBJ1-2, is NAGVMQNPRHLVRRRGQEARLRCSPMKGHSHVYWYRQLPEEGLKFMVYLQKENIIDESGMPKERFSAEFPKEGPSILRIQQVVRGDSAAYFCASSPETGWDYGYTFGSGTRLTVV.